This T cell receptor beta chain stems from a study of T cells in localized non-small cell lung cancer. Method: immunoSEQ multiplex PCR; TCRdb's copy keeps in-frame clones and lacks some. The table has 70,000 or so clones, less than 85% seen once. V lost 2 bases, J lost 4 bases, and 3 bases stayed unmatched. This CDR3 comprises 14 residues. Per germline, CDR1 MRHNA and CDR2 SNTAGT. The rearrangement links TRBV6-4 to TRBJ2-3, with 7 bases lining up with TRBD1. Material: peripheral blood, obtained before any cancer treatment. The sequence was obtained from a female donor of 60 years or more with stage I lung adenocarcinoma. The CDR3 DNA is TGTGCCAGCAGTGACAGGGGGCCCTCAGATACGCAGTATTTT. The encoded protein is CASSDRGPSDTQYF.